A single sample is the source of the 8 T cell receptor beta chains below, sequenced in a study of control samples from healthy donors and cancer patients. Generated by immunoSEQ multiplex PCR, the TCRdb table keeps only in-frame clones and is missing some. The repertoire holds about 230,000 clones, with around 80% as singletons. The sample taken for sequencing was PBMCs. These receptors all stem from a woman in her sixties with lung cancer.

The sample holds one count of this clone. The J gene is TRBJ2-7, the V gene TRBV5-5; tentative D call: TRBD2 (5 bases). The CDR3 covers 14 residues. The germline CDR1 and CDR2 sequences are SGHKS and YYEKEE (reference sequence). Trimming removed 4 bases from V and 3 bases from J, with 14 bases in between. DNA of the CDR3: TGTGCCAGCAGCCCGGGGAGTATTCTCTACGAGCAGTACTTC. This codes for CASSPGSILYEQYF.

The gene calls are TRBV28 and TRBJ1-2; D ambiguous. The CDR3 extends over 12 amino acids. Deletions cut 7 bases from V and 0 bases from J, with 6 bases between. The germline CDR1 and CDR2 sequences are MDHEN and SYDVKM. CDR3 sequence: CASTEANYGYTF. As DNA, the CDR3 is TGTGCCAGCACCGAAGCTAACTATGGCTACACCTTC.

With regard to this clone: A junction boundary mismatches the germline segment, possibly from a read error. The chain combines TRBV27 with TRBJ2-2; D is possibly TRBD1 (6 bases). The CDR3 spans 17 residues. Per the germline V gene, CDR1 is MNHEY and CDR2 is SMNVEV (reference sequence). CDR3 amino acids: CASSLLRAGAKTGELFF. For the CDR3, the DNA is TGTGCCAGCAGTTTATTACGAGCAGGGGCGAAAACCGGGGAGCTGTTTTTT.

The V call is TRBV11-3, the J call TRBJ2-7; D is ambiguous. Germline lookup yields CDR1 SGHNT and CDR2 YENEEA. This CDR3 is 13 amino acids long. The V end lost 2 bases, the J end lost 0 bases, and 5 bases lay between the germline ends. Here the CDR3 DNA reads TGTGCCAGCAGCTTATCCAACTCCTACGAGCAGTACTTC. Translating gives CASSLSNSYEQYF.

J is TRBJ2-7 and V is TRBV13, with TRBD1 matching 9 bases. The CDR3 length is 16 residues. V shed 5 bases, J shed 2 bases, and the junction held 10 bases outside the gene matches. Germline assignment: CDR1 PRHDT and CDR2 FYEKMQ (reference sequence). This chain's CDR3 is CASSTNPGTGTYEQYF. In nucleotides, the CDR3 is TGTGCCAGCAGCACCAACCCCGGGACAGGGACCTACGAGCAGTACTTC.

This clone was detected a few times. The rearrangement joins TRBV5-4 to TRBJ1-4, with D tentatively TRBD1 (5 bases). The length of the CDR3 is 15 residues. Germline loops: CDR1 SGHNT, CDR2 YYREEE (reference sequence). Between the trimmed V and J ends, which lost 2 bases and 8 bases, there was a span of 16 bases. CDR3 sequence reads: CASSLGGRVGEKLFF. Written as DNA, the CDR3 is TGTGCCAGCAGCTTAGGAGGCAGGGTCGGGGAAAAACTGTTTTTT.

The CDR3 sequence is CASRVTGGYHNEQFF. DNA for the CDR3: TGTGCCAGCAGGGTGACAGGGGGCTACCACAATGAGCAGTTCTTC. V is TRBV7-9 and J is TRBJ2-1, with 10 bases identical to TRBD1. Germline CDR1 SEHNR, CDR2 FQNEAQ (reference sequence). V dropped 6 bases and J dropped 5; count of bases not matched to a gene: 7. The CDR3 sequence is 15 residues long.

The chain combines TRBV7-2 with TRBJ2-2, with 7 nucleotides matching TRBD1. Germline V gives CDR1 SGHTA, CDR2 FQGNSA. V was clipped by 5 bases and J by 4 bases; unmatched bases: 10. The CDR3 consists of 16 residues. The CDR3 here is CASSPRDRLITGELFF. The CDR3 DNA follows: TGTGCCAGCAGCCCTAGGGACAGACTCATCACCGGGGAGCTGTTTTTT.